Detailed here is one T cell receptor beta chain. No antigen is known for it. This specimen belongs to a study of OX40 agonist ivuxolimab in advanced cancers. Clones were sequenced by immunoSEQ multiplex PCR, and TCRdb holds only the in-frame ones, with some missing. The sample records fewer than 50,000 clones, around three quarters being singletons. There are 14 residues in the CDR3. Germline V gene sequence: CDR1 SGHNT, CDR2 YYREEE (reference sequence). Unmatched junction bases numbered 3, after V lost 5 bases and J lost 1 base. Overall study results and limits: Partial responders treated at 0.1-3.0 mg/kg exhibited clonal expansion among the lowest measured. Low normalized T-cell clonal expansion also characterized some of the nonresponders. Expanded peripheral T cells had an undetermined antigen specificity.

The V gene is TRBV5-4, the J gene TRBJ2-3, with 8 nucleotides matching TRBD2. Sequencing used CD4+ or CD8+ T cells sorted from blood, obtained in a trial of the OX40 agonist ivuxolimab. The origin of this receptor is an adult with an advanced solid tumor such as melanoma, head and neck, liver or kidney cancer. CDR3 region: CASRTGGRTDTQYF. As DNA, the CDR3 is TGTGCCAGCAGGACGGGGGGGCGCACAGATACGCAGTATTTT.